The rows below give T cell receptor beta chains drawn from one sample of a study of OX40 agonist ivuxolimab in advanced cancers. Sequenced by immunoSEQ multiplex PCR; TCRdb stores in-frame clones only, minus some. The data hold just under 80,000 clones, with roughly 90% observed a single time. The sequencing used CD4+ or CD8+ T cells sorted from blood, collected in a trial of the OX40 agonist ivuxolimab. The origin of the receptors is an adult with an advanced solid tumor such as melanoma, head and neck, liver or kidney cancer. Each CDR3 is given with its conserved first and last residue. A D gene is named only where the DNA matches it firmly. Only some rows state a clone size, as once, few, many or a class for expanded clones.

J | V | size | D | DNA | CDR3
TRBJ2-3 | TRBV5-4 | - | - | TGTGCCAGCAGCTTCCGCACAGATACGCAGTATTTT | CASSFRTDTQYF
TRBJ2-3 | TRBV11-2 | - | TRBD1 | TGTGCCAGCAGCTTTACAGGGGGCTTCACAGATACGCAGTATTTT | CASSFTGGFTDTQYF
TRBJ2-5 | TRBV29-1 | - | TRBD2 | TGCAGCGTTGCGGGGGGGACACAAGAGACCCAGTACTTC | CSVAGGTQETQYF
TRBJ1-3 | TRBV29-1 | - | - | TGCAGCGCCGTATCTGGAAACACCATATATTTT | CSAVSGNTIYF
TRBJ1-1 | TRBV13 | - | - | TGTGCCAGCAGCACGACCGGGGGGGCCATGAACACTGAAGCTTTCTTT | CASSTTGGAMNTEAFF
TRBJ2-7 | TRBV6-5 | - | TRBD1 | TGTGCCAGCAGTTACGCGAAAGGACAGGGCTACGAGCAGTACTTC | CASSYAKGQGYEQYF
TRBJ2-7 | TRBV11-3 | once | - | TGTGCCAGCAGCTTCTCCACCTCGATCTTCTACGAGCAGTACTTC | CASSFSTSIFYEQYF
TRBJ2-7 | TRBV27 | - | TRBD2 | TGTGCCAGCACCATAGCGGGAGCGGAAGAGCAGTACTTC | CASTIAGAEEQYF
TRBJ2-7 | TRBV5-1 | - | - | TGCGCCAGCAGCTTTACGCAGGGACCTCCCTACGAGCAGTACTTC | CASSFTQGPPYEQYF
TRBJ2-2 | TRBV7-9 | - | TRBD2 | TGTGCCAGCAGCTTATATAGGACTAGTGGGTCCGGGGAGCTGTTTTTT | CASSLYRTSGSGELFF
TRBJ2-2 | TRBV5-1 | few | TRBD1 | TGCGCCAGCAGCGGCGACAGGGGAGATAAAATCGGGGAGCTGTTTTTT | CASSGDRGDKIGELFF
TRBJ2-1 | TRBV5-1 | - | TRBD2 | TGCGCCAGCAGCAGGACTAGCGGGACCTTCAATGAGCAGTTCTTC | CASSRTSGTFNEQFF
TRBJ1-1 | TRBV30 | few | - | TGTGCCTGGAGTGTGGGAACAGGGAACACTGAAGCTTTCTTT | CAWSVGTGNTEAFF
TRBJ1-5 | TRBV19 | - | - | TGTGCCAGTAGTATGGAGGGGGTTGACAATCAGCCCCAGCATTTT | CASSMEGVDNQPQHF
TRBJ2-5 | TRBV7-9 | few | - | TGTGCCAGCAGTTCGAACTACATACCACAAGAGACCCAGTACTTC | CASSSNYIPQETQYF
TRBJ1-5 | TRBV10-2 | - | TRBD1 | TGCGCCAGCAGCGGGACAGGGGGGAATCAGCCCCAGCATTTT | CASSGTGGNQPQHF
TRBJ2-7 | TRBV18 | once | - | TGTGCCAGCTCACCACCGGAATACGTAGCCTACGAGCAGTACTTC | CASSPPEYVAYEQYF
TRBJ2-1 | TRBV2 | few | - | TGTGCCAGCAGTTACCGGGACACCTACAATGAGCAGTTCTTC | CASSYRDTYNEQFF
TRBJ2-2 | TRBV7-2 | - | - | TGTGCCAGCAGCTTAGAGGTGGGGAGTGCCGGGGAGCTGTTTTTT | CASSLEVGSAGELFF
TRBJ2-5 | TRBV5-1 | - | - | TGCGCCAGCAAGCCGTATCTGGGAGCCAAACAAGAGACCCAGTACTTC | CASKPYLGAKQETQYF
TRBJ2-2 | TRBV4-2 | - | - | TGTGCCAGCAGCCAAGGAGTAATTAGCGGGAACACCGGGGAGCTGTTTTTT | CASSQGVISGNTGELFF
TRBJ2-3 | TRBV6-5 | - | TRBD1 | TGTGCCAGCAGTTACTCGGGACAGGGAACAGATACGCAGTATTTT | CASSYSGQGTDTQYF
TRBJ2-3 | TRBV27 | - | - | TGTGCCAGCAGTTTGCGACAGAGCACAGATACGCAGTATTTT | CASSLRQSTDTQYF
TRBJ2-5 | TRBV7-6 | - | TRBD2 | TGTGCCAGCAGCTTAAACAGCGGGGTGGAGACCCAGTACTTC | CASSLNSGVETQYF
TRBJ2-1 | TRBV7-2 | - | TRBD1 | TGTGCCAGCAGCTTAGATGGACAGGGTCGATACAATGAGCAGTTCTTC | CASSLDGQGRYNEQFF
TRBJ2-1 | TRBV18 | - | - | TGTGCCAGCTCACCACGGGGGGAGAGCTACAATGAGCAGTTCTTC | CASSPRGESYNEQFF
TRBJ1-2 | TRBV30 | - | - | TGTGCCTGGAGTGTTTTGCTGCGATCGAACTATGGCTACACCTTC | CAWSVLLRSNYGYTF
TRBJ1-5 | TRBV6-1 | - | - | TGTGCCAGCAGTGAAATGGTACAGAACAATCAGCCCCAGCATTTT | CASSEMVQNNQPQHF
TRBJ2-5 | TRBV6-1 | - | TRBD2 | TGTGCCAGCAGTGAAGCGCTCGATAGCGGGAGGTGGGAGACCCAGTACTTC | CASSEALDSGRWETQYF
TRBJ1-4 | TRBV19 | - | - | TGTGCCAGTAGTTCTTTGGTCCGGAGGGTGGATGAAAAACTGTTTTTT | CASSSLVRRVDEKLFF
TRBJ2-5 | TRBV19 | - | - | TGTGCCAGTAGTAGGGAGTCGCAAGAGACCCAGTACTTC | CASSRESQETQYF
TRBJ2-5 | TRBV9 | - | - | TGTGCCAGCAGCGTAGATCGAGAGACCCAGTACTTC | CASSVDRETQYF
TRBJ2-3 | TRBV10-3 | few | - | TGTGCCATCAGTGAGGTCCCTACTGGAGATACGCAGTATTTT | CAISEVPTGDTQYF
TRBJ2-1 | TRBV7-6 | once | TRBD2 | TGTGCCAGCAGCTCACTTCTAGCGGGAGGAATCTACAATGAGCAGTTCTTC | CASSSLLAGGIYNEQFF
TRBJ2-5 | TRBV19 | - | TRBD2 | TGTGCCAGTAGTATGGACAACCACGGGACTAGCGGGGGACAAGAGACCCAGTACTTC | CASSMDNHGTSGGQETQYF
TRBJ1-2 | TRBV12-5 | - | - | TGTGCTAGTGCCCCGGGGGTAGGCGCTGGTGGCTACACCTTC | CASAPGVGAGGYTF
TRBJ2-6 | TRBV27 | - | - | TGTGCCAGCCAAGGGGTCTCTGGGGCCAACGTCCTGACTTTC | CASQGVSGANVLTF
TRBJ2-2 | TRBV28 | - | TRBD1 | TGTGCCAGCAGTTTATCCGGGACAGGGGGCTCGGGGGAGCTGTTTTTT | CASSLSGTGGSGELFF
TRBJ2-3 | TRBV30 | once | - | TGTGCCTGGACACTCCATTGGGGCACAGATACGCAGTATTTT | CAWTLHWGTDTQYF
TRBJ2-1 | TRBV29-1 | - | - | TGCAGCGTTGGGGTGGGCACCAACAATGAGCAGTTCTTC | CSVGVGTNNEQFF
TRBJ1-5 | TRBV10-1 | - | - | TGCGCCAGCAGCAGGTCCCTCTCTCAGCCCCAGCATTTT | CASSRSLSQPQHF
TRBJ2-1 | TRBV7-2 | - | TRBD2 | TGTGCCAGCAGCTTCGGACTAGCGGGGATCAATGAGCAGTTCTTC | CASSFGLAGINEQFF
TRBJ1-5 | TRBV6-6 | - | - | TGTGCCAGCAGTTTGACAACAGGGTCGGACAATCAGCCCCAGCATTTT | CASSLTTGSDNQPQHF
TRBJ2-5 | TRBV4-1 | - | TRBD1 | TGCGCCAGCAGCCAAGATGGGGTGGGGACAGCCAGGCAAGAGACCCAGTACTTC | CASSQDGVGTARQETQYF
TRBJ1-3 | TRBV5-1 | - | - | TGCGCCAGCAGCTTGGAACAGGCTGGAAACACCATATATTTT | CASSLEQAGNTIYF
TRBJ2-5 | TRBV7-2 | - | - | TGTGCCAGCAGCTCACAATTAGCGCAGTACTTC | CASSSQLAQYF